This is a list of T cell receptor beta chains from one sample in a study of blood T cell repertoires in COVID-19. Profiling relied on immunoSEQ multiplex PCR, and the TCRdb table lists in-frame clones only, not all of them. The sample holds a few hundred thousand clones, around four fifths seen once. The sample taken for sequencing was peripheral blood. These receptor sequences come from a woman of 80 years or more with active or convalescent COVID-19. Each CDR3 is given with its conserved first and last residue.

V,length,J,CDR3
TRBV18,18,TRBJ2-6,CASSPGAGTHSGANVLTF
TRBV27,15,TRBJ1-1,CASSFTNRGNTEAFF
TRBV9,13,TRBJ1-3,CASSSRGGNTIYF
TRBV2,10,TRBJ1-2,CASSEFSYTF
TRBV7-2,16,TRBJ2-2,CASRQNVPQPTGELFF
TRBV27,16,TRBJ2-4,CASSPLAGGSKNIQYF
TRBV21-1,16,TRBJ2-7,CASSKYPGQGGYEQYF
TRBV6-5,15,TRBJ2-5,CASSRLIGGQETQYF
TRBV5-1,14,TRBJ1-1,CASSPGQGRTEAFF
TRBV5-1,14,TRBJ2-1,CASSLELAGNEQFF
TRBV19,15,TRBJ2-5,CASSIGTGPQETQYF
TRBV6-5,13,TRBJ1-2,CASSRQENYGYTF
TRBV25-1,14,TRBJ2-1,CASSAPGLGREQFF
TRBV19,17,TRBJ2-5,CASSIATSGRLQKTQYF
TRBV2,15,TRBJ2-7,CASSDILAGEDEQYF
TRBV18,15,TRBJ2-7,CASSEGTGSSYEQYF
TRBV28,13,TRBJ1-2,CASSLTGNYGYTF
TRBV7-9,14,TRBJ2-3,CASSTGTTQDTQYF
TRBV5-4,14,TRBJ2-5,CASTTRDTQETQYF
TRBV6-4,14,TRBJ2-1,CASSDSGGAAEQFF
TRBV5-6,15,TRBJ2-7,CASSLEGGAPYEQYF
TRBV5-1,16,TRBJ1-5,CASSLLGGNSNQPQHF
TRBV24-1,15,TRBJ1-2,CATSDPVGTGNGYTF
TRBV20-1,17,TRBJ2-1,CSASRASGWSSYNEQFF
TRBV11-3,15,TRBJ1-6,CASSLGWQNNSPLHF
TRBV10-2,15,TRBJ1-2,CASSERTDTNYGYTF
TRBV6-2/TRBV6-3,17,TRBJ1-5,CASSYSTTGGNNQPQHF
TRBV28,15,TRBJ1-2,CASSFRARGNYGYTF
TRBV18,14,TRBJ1-1,CASSPTGGGTEAFF
TRBV5-1,15,TRBJ2-6,CASSLGSSGANVLTF
TRBV21-1,16,TRBJ2-7,CASNSKLGTPSYEQYF
TRBV7-2,17,TRBJ2-7,CASSLLGGTGNTYEQYF
TRBV3-1/TRBV3-2,14,TRBJ2-5,CASSQDPGKETQYF
TRBV7-2,14,TRBJ2-7,CASSLDRSFYEQYF
TRBV7-2,16,TRBJ2-7,CASSFGLAVNSYEQYF
TRBV4-3,15,TRBJ1-4,CASSQTGTGFEKLFF
TRBV19,17,TRBJ2-3,CASSIIASGYPPDTQYF
TRBV11-2,14,TRBJ2-1,CASSPSGVYNEQFF
TRBV6-5,12,TRBJ2-3,CASSYAQDTQYF
TRBV4-2,15,TRBJ2-7,CASSRPSGQDYEQYF
TRBV24-1,16,TRBJ2-2,CATSDLTGTRTGELFF
TRBV6-2/TRBV6-3,14,TRBJ1-2,CASSRRDRGYGYTF
TRBV6-2/TRBV6-3,15,TRBJ1-5,CASSYAPGLHQPQHF